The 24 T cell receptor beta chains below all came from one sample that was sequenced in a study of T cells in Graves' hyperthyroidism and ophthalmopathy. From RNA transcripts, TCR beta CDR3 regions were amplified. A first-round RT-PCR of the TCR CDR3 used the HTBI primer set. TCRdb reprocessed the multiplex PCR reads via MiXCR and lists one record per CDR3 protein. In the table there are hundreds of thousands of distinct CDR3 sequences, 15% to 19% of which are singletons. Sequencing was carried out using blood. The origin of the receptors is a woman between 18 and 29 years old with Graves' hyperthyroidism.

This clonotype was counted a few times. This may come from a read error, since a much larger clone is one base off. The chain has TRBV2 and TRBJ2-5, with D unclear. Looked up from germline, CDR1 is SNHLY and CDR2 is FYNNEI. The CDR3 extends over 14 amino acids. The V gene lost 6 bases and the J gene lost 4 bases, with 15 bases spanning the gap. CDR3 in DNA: TGTGCCAGCAGCGCCCGCAGAGCTCGAGAGACCCAGTACTTC. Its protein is CASSARRARETQYF.

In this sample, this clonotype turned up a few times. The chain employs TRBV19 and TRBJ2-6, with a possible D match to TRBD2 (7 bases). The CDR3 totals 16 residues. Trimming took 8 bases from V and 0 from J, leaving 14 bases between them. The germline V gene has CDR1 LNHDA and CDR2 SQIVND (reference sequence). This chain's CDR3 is CASSGGPGSGANVLTF. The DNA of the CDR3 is TGTGCCAGTTCCGGGGGGCCTGGCTCTGGGGCCAACGTCCTGACTTTC.

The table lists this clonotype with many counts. The CDR3 protein is CASSPGTSGRAAYEQYF. The CDR3 nucleotides are TGCGCCAGCAGCCCAGGGACTAGCGGGAGGGCCGCGTACGAGCAGTACTTC. The chain carries TRBV5-1 and TRBJ2-7; TRBD2 aligns across 16 bases. There are 17 residues in the CDR3. J was trimmed by 4 bases and V by 4 bases; bases with no gene match: 8. Germline CDR1 reads SGHRS; CDR2 reads YFSETQ.

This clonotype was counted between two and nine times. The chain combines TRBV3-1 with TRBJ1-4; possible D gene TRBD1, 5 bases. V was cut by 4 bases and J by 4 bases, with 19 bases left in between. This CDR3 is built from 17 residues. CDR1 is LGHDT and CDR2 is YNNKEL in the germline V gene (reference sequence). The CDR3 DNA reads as TGTGCCAGCAGCCCCTTTAGTGGGGGGTATGGTAATGAAAAACTGTTTTTT. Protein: CASSPFSGGYGNEKLFF.

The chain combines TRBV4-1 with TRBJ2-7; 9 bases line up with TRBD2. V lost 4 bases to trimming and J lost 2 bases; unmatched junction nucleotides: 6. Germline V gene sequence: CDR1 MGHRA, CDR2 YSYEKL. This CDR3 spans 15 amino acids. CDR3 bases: TGCGCCAGCAGCCCTAGGGCTAGCGGGACCTACGAGCAGTACTTC. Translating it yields CASSPRASGTYEQYF.

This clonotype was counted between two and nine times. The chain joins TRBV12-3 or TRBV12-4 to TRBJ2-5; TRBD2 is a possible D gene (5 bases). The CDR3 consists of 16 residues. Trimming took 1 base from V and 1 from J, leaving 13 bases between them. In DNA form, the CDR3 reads TGTGCCAGCAGTTTAGGAGGGCTTGTGTCCCAAGAGACCCAGTACTTC. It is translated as CASSLGGLVSQETQYF.

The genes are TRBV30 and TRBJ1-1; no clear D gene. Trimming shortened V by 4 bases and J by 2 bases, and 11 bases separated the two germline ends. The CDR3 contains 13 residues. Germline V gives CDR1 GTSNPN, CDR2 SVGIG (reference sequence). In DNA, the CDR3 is TGTGCCTGGACAGCCTTGGCCAACACTGAAGCTTTCTTT. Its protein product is CAWTALANTEAFF.

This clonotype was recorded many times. The CDR3 nucleotides read TGTGCCAGCAGCTTAGGACTAGCGCAAAGCTCCTACGAGCAGTACTTC. Amino acids: CASSLGLAQSSYEQYF. The chain uses TRBV7-8 and TRBJ2-7; 8 bases are shared with TRBD2. V shed 1 base, J shed 0 bases, and the junction held 5 bases outside the gene matches. The CDR3 contains 16 residues. The V gene's germline CDR1 is SGHVS and CDR2 FQNEAQ.

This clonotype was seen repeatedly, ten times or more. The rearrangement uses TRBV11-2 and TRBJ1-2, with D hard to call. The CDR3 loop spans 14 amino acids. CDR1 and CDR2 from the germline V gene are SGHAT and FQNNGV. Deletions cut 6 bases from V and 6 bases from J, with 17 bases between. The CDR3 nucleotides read TGTGCCAGCAGACCCCCGAGCAGGAGGGATGGCTACACCTTC. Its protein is CASRPPSRRDGYTF.

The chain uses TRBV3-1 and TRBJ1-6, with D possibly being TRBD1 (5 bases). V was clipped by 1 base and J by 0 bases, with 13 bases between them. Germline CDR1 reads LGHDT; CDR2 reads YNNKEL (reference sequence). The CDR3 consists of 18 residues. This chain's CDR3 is CASSQVSYRSSYNSPLHF. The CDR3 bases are TGTGCCAGCAGCCAAGTGTCTTACAGGAGCTCCTATAATTCACCCCTCCACTTT.

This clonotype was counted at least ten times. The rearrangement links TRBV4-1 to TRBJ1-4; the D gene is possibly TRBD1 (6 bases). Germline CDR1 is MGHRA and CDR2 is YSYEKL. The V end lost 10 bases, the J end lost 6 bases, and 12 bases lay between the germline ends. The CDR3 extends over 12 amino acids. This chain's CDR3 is CATRGGDEKLFF. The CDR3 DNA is TGCGCCACCCGAGGGGGTGATGAAAAACTGTTTTTT.

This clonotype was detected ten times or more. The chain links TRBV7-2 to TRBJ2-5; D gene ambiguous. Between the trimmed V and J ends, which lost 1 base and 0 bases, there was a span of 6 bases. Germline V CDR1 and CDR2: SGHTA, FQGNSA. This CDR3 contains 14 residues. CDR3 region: CASSLEPYQETQYF. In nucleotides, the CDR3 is TGTGCCAGCAGCTTAGAACCGTACCAAGAGACCCAGTACTTC.

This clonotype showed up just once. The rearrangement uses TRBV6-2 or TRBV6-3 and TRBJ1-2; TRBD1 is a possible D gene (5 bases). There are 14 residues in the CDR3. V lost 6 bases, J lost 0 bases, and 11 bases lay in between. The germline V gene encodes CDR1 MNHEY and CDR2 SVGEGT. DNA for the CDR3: TGTGCCAGCAGGCAGGGAACGTCTAACTATGGCTACACCTTC. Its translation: CASRQGTSNYGYTF.

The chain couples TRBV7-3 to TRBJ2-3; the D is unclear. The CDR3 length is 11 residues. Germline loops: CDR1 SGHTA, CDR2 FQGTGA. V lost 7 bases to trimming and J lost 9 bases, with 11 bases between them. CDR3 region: CASTNDGTQYF. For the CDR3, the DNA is TGTGCCAGCACCAACGACGGGACGCAGTATTTT.

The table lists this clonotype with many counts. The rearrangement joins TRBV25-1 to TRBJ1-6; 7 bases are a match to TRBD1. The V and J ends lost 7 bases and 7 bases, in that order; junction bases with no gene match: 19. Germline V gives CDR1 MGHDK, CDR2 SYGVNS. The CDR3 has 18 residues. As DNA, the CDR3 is TGTGCCAGCACGAGGAGGGGGACCGGGACAGAAGAGAATTCACCCCTCCACTTT. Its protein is CASTRRGTGTEENSPLHF.

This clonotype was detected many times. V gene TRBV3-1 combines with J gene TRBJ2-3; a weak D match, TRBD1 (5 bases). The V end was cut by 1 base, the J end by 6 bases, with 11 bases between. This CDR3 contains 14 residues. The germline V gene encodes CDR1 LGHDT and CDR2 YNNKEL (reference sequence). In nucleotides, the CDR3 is TGTGCCAGCAGCCAAGCCAGGGCCTCGGATACGCAGTATTTT. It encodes CASSQARASDTQYF.

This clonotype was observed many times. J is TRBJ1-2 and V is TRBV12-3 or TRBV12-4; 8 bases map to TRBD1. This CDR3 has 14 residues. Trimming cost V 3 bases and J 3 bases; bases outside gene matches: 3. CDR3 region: CASSLQGADYGYTF. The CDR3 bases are TGTGCCAGCAGTTTGCAGGGGGCTGACTATGGCTACACCTTC.

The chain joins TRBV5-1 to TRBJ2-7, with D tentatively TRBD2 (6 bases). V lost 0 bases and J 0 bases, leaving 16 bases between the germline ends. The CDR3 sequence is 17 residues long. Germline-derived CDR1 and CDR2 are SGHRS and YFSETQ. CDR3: CASSLGLTGGDSYEQYF. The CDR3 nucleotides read TGCGCCAGCAGCTTGGGGCTGACCGGAGGGGACTCCTACGAGCAGTACTTC.

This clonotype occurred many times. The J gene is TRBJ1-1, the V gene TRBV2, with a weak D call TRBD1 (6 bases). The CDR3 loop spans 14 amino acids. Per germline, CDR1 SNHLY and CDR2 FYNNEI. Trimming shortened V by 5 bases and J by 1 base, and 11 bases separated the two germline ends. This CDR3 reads CASSRQGKNTEAFF. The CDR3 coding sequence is TGTGCCAGCAGTAGGCAGGGGAAGAACACTGAAGCTTTCTTT.

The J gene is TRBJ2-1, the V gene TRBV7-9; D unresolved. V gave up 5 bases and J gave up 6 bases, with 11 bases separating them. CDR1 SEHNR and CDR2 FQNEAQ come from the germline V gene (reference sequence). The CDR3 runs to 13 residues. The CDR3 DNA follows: TGTGCCAGCAGCCCCCCAGGTGCCAATGAGCAGTTCTTC. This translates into CASSPPGANEQFF.

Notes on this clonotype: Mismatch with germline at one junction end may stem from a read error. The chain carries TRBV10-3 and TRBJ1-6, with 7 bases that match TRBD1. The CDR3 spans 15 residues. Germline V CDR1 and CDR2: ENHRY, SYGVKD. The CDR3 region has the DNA TGTGCCAGCAGTTACACGACAGGGTGGAATTCACCCCTCCACTTT. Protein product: CASSYTTGWNSPLHF.

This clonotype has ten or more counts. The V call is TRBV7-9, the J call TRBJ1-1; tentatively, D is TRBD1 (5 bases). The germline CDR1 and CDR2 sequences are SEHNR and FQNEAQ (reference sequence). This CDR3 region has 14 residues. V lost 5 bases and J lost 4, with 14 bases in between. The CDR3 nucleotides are TGTGCCAGCAGCCCGACAGCTCAGGGCACTGAAGCTTTCTTT. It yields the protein CASSPTAQGTEAFF.

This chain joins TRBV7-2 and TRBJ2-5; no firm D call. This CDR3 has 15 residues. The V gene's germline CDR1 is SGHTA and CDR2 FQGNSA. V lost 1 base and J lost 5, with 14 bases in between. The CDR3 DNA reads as TGTGCCAGCAGCTTAGAGAACGGTGTTTGGGAGACCCAGTACTTC. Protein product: CASSLENGVWETQYF.

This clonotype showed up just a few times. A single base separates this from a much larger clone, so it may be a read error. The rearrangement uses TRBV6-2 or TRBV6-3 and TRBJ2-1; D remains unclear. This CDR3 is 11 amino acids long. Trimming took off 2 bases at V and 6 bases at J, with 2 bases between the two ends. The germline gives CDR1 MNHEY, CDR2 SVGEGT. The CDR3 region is CASSYPNEQFF. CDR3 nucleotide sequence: TGTGCCAGCAGTTACCCCAATGAGCAGTTCTTC.